These 12 T cell receptor beta chains came from one sample sequenced in a study of T cell responses to AZD1222 COVID-19 vaccine. The repertoire was sequenced with immunoSEQ multiplex PCR; TCRdb's copy has only in-frame clones and lacks some. Among approximately 150,000 clones listed, approximately 91% were seen once. Sequences were derived from peripheral blood, sampled 28 days after the second AZD1222 dose. These receptors all stem from an adult who received the AZD1222 COVID-19 vaccine.

This clone has only a few counts. This chain connects TRBV2 to TRBJ1-6, with TRBD1 as a possible D gene (5 bases). CDR1 is SNHLY and CDR2 is FYNNEI in the germline V gene. V was trimmed by 3 bases and J by 10 bases, leaving 13 bases between them. This CDR3 has 14 amino acids. CDR3 protein: CASSDGQGASPLHF. In DNA, the CDR3 is TGTGCCAGCAGTGATGGGCAGGGCGCATCACCCCTCCACTTT. The full variable domain, rest sourced from reference TRBV2 and TRBJ1-6, is EPEVTQTPSHQVTQMGQEVILRCVPISNHLYFYWYRQILGQKVEFLVSFYNNEISEKSEIFDDQFSVERPDGSNFTLKIRSTKLEDSAMYFCASSDGQGASPLHFGNGTRLTVT.

V and J are TRBV30 and TRBJ2-3; D tentatively reads TRBD1 or TRBD2 (5 bases each). The CDR3 has 13 amino acids. CDR1 is GTSNPN and CDR2 is SVGIG in the germline V gene (reference sequence). The V and J ends lost 0 bases and 14 bases respectively, with 18 bases between them. CDR3 amino acids: CAWSVAGAHARYF. CDR3 in DNA: TGTGCCTGGAGTGTGGCCGGGGCCCACGCACGGTATTTT. The variable domain in full, completed from reference TRBV30 and TRBJ2-3, reads SQTIHQWPATLVQPVGSPLSLECTVEGTSNPNLYWYRQAAGRGLQLLFYSVGIGQISSEVPQNLSASRPQDRQFILSSKKLLLSDSGFYLCAWSVAGAHARYFGPGTRLTVL.

The V gene is TRBV7-9, the J gene TRBJ1-4; possibly TRBD1 for D (5 bases). The CDR3 consists of 16 residues. Trimming removed 4 bases at V and 4 bases at J, with 16 bases between. CDR1 SEHNR and CDR2 FQNEAQ come from the germline V gene (reference sequence). The CDR3 region is CASSSLGSGVNEKLFF. The CDR3, as DNA: TGTGCCAGCAGCTCTTTGGGGTCGGGGGTTAATGAAAAACTGTTTTTT.

The V call is TRBV28, the J call TRBJ1-3, with D unclear. Germline V gene sequence: CDR1 MDHEN, CDR2 SYDVKM. Trimming cost V 3 bases and J 10 bases, with 19 bases left between them. The CDR3 has 15 amino acids. CDR3 sequence: CASSFPTTLGVTIYF. CDR3 nucleotides: TGTGCCAGCAGTTTTCCGACAACCCTTGGGGTTACCATATATTTT.

The rearrangement uses TRBV5-1 and TRBJ2-1; no definite D call. Germline loops: CDR1 SGHRS, CDR2 YFSETQ. Trimming took off 6 bases at V and 9 bases at J, with 16 bases between the two ends. The CDR3 spans 13 residues. DNA for the CDR3: TGCGCCAGCACCAAGGACGGGTACGGTGAGCAGTTCTTC. Translation: CASTKDGYGEQFF. Looking up the rest from reference TRBV5-1 and TRBJ2-1 gives the full variable domain: KAGVTQTPRYLIKTRGQQVTLSCSPISGHRSVSWYQQTPGQGLQFLFEYFSETQRNKGNFPGRFSGRQFSNSRSEMNVSTLELGDSALYLCASTKDGYGEQFFGPGTRLTVL.

The chain links TRBV5-8 to TRBJ2-5; 7 bases are shared with TRBD2. V shed 4 bases and J 1 base; nucleotides not matched to a gene: 7. There are 15 residues in the CDR3. Germline loops: CDR1 SGHTS, CDR2 YDEGEE. The CDR3 spells CASSHPIAGQETQYF. As DNA, the CDR3 is TGTGCCAGCAGCCACCCGATAGCGGGCCAAGAGACCCAGTACTTC.

This clone was counted only a few times. V and J are TRBV5-5 and TRBJ1-1, with unresolved D. Trimming removed 0 bases from V and 4 bases from J, with 19 bases in between. Germline CDR1 reads SGHKS; CDR2 reads YYEKEE (reference sequence). The CDR3 is 17 amino acids. The CDR3 region is CASSLAVAAAGGTEAFF. CDR3 DNA sequence: TGTGCCAGCAGCTTGGCCGTGGCGGCCGCCGGCGGCACTGAAGCTTTCTTT.

This sequence joins TRBV27 and TRBJ1-5, with D maybe TRBD1 (6 bases). CDR1 is MNHEY, CDR2 SMNVEV, per germline (reference sequence). V gave up 1 base and J gave up 6 bases, with 13 bases separating them. The CDR3 consists of 15 residues. The CDR3 coding sequence is TGTGCCAGCAGTTTATGGGGGGGGCAGGGTCAGCCCCAGCATTTT. Residues: CASSLWGGQGQPQHF.

This clone turned up a few times. The chain links TRBV2 to TRBJ1-2; 7 bases line up with TRBD1. The CDR3 totals 14 residues. With V trimmed by 3 bases and J by 5 bases, 6 bases remained unmatched. The germline gives CDR1 SNHLY, CDR2 FYNNEI. The CDR3 bases are TGTGCCAGCAGTGAGGGGAACAGGGGATATGGCTACACCTTC. It specifies CASSEGNRGYGYTF.

The chain links TRBV12-3 or TRBV12-4 to TRBJ1-1; D unresolved. The CDR3 is made up of 13 amino acids. V lost 10 bases and J 0 bases, leaving 12 bases between the germline ends. The CDR3 coding sequence is TGTGCCACCTCGGCCCAGGTGAACACTGAAGCTTTCTTT. Translated: CATSAQVNTEAFF.

J is TRBJ2-3 and V is TRBV3-1 (or the pseudogene TRBV3-2), with 7 bases fitting TRBD2. Germline trimming cut 4 bases from V and 1 base from J; bases unmatched to any gene: 14. The CDR3 is 18 residues long. Per germline, CDR1 LGHDT and CDR2 YNNKEL (reference sequence). The DNA of the CDR3 is TGTGCCAGCAGCCTCTCCCGTCTTGGAAGCGGGGGCACAGATACGCAGTATTTT. Translated: CASSLSRLGSGGTDTQYF.

The chain joins TRBV19 to TRBJ1-2, with TRBD1 as a possible D gene (6 bases). The CDR3 runs to 16 residues. Germline V gives CDR1 LNHDA, CDR2 SQIVND (reference sequence). The V and J ends lost 4 bases and 5 bases respectively, with 20 bases between them. The CDR3 protein is CASSNLRGARGYGYTF. The CDR3 bases are TGTGCCAGTAGTAATTTGCGGGGGGCGCGAGGGTATGGCTACACCTTC.